A few counts support the clone carrying this T cell receptor (beta chain). Its antigen is not known. The data belong to a study of T-cell memory formation after mild COVID-19. TCRdb fed the 5' RACE reads into MiXCR, producing one record per CDR3 protein. The sample contains approximately 290,000 distinct CDR3 sequences, 15% to 20% of which appear only once. Whole-study results and caveats: Clones contracting day 15 to 85 were balanced CD4/CD8; later expanders leaned CD4+.

What was sequenced was PBMCs or a T cell subset sorted from them (not recorded which). The receptor comes from a man younger than 35 who had mild COVID-19 (a few samples of this study predate the infection). Cell type and time point are not known.

The CDR3 sequence is CASSAVGQYNEQFF. The CDR3 DNA sequence: TGTGCCAGCAGCGCCGTGGGACAGTACAATGAGCAGTTCTTC. The gene calls are TRBV7-9 and TRBJ2-1, with 7 positions matching TRBD1. The germline gives CDR1 SEHNR, CDR2 FQNEAQ (reference sequence). V shed 5 bases and J 4 bases; nucleotides not matched to a gene: 5. The CDR3 runs to 14 residues.